This entry features one TCR beta chain sequence. The antigen remains unidentified. The source of the sample is a study of cytomegalovirus exposure and HLA in healthy donors. Study-level points and caveats: The study recorded 160 or so TCR beta chains that were cytomegalovirus-associated.

This CDR3 spans 17 amino acids. CDR1 MNHNS and CDR2 SASEGT come from the germline V gene. Unmatched junction bases numbered 10, after V lost 3 bases and J lost 5 bases. Method: immunoSEQ multiplex PCR; TCRdb's copy keeps in-frame clones and lacks some. In the table there are 80,000 to 100,000 clones, roughly 87% of which are singletons. This chain connects TRBV6-1 to TRBJ2-3; 11 positions match TRBD2. The clonotype was recovered from a man between 18 and 35 years old in good health and CMV-seropositive. Sequencing was carried out using PBMCs. The CDR3 DNA is TGTGCCAGCAGTGAGCCCCCTAGCGGGAGGATTTTAGATACGCAGTATTTT. Translating gives CASSEPPSGRILDTQYF.